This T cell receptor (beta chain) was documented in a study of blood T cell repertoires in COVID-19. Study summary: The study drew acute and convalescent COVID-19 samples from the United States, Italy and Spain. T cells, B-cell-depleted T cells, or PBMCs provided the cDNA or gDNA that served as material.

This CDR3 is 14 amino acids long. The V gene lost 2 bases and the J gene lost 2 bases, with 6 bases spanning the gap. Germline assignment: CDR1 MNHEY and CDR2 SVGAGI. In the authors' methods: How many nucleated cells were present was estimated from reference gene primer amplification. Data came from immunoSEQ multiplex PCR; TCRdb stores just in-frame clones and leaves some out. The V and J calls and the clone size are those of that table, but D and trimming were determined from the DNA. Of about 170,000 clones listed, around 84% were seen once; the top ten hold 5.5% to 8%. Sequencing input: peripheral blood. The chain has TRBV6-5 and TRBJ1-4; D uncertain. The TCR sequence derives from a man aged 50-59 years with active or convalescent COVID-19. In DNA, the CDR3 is TGTGCCAGCAGTTACGGAGGTACTAATGAAAAACTGTTTTTT. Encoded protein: CASSYGGTNEKLFF.